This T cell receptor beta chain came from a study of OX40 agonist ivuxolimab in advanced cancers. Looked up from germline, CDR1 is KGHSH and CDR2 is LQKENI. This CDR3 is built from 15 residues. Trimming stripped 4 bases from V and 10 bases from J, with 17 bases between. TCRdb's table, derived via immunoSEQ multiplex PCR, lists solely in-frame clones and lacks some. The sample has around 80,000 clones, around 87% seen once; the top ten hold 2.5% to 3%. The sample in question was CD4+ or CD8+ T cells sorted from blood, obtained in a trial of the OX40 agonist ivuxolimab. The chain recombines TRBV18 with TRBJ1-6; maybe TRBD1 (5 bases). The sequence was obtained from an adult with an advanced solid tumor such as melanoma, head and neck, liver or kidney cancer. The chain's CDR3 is CASSQGRVVSSPLHF. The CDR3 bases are TGTGCCAGCTCACAAGGCAGGGTGGTTAGCTCACCCCTCCACTTT.